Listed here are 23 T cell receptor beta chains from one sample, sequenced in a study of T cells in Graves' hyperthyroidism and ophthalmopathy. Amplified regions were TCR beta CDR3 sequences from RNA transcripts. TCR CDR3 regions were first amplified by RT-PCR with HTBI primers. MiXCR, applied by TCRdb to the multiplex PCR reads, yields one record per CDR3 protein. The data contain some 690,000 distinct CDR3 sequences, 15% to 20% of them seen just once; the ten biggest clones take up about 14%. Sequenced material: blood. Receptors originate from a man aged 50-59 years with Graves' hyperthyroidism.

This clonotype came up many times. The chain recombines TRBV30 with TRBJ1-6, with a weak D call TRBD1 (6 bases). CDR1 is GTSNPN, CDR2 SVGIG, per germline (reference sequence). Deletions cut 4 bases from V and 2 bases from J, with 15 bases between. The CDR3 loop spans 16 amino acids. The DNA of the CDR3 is TGTGCCTGGACCATGGACAGATCGCCCTATAATTCACCCCTCCACTTT. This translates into CAWTMDRSPYNSPLHF.

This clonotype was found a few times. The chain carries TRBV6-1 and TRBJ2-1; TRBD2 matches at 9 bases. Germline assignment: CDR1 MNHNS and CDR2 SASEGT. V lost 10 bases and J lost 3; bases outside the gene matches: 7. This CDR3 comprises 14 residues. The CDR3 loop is CATGERGDYNEQFF. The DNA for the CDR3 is TGTGCCACGGGCGAGCGGGGGGACTACAATGAGCAGTTCTTC.

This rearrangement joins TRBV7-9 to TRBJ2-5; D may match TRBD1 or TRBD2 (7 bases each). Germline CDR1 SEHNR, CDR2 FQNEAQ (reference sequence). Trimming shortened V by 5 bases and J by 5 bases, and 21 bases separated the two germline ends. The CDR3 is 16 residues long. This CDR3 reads CASSPTPGQGGETQYF. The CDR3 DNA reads TGTGCCAGCAGCCCAACCCCGGGGCAGGGGGGGGAGACCCAGTACTTC.

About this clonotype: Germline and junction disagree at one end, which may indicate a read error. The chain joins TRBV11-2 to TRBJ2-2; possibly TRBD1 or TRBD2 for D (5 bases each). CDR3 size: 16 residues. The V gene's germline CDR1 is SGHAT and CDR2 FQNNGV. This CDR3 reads CASSLDYPSGTGELLF. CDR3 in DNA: TGTGCCAGCAGCTTAGATTACCCATCGGGGACCGGGGAGCTGCTTTTT.

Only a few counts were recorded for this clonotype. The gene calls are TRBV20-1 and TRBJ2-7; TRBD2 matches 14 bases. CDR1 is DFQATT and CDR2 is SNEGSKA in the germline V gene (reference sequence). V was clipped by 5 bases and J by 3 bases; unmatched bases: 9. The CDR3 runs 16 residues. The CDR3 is CSAARTSGRQSYEQYF. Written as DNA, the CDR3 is TGCAGTGCTGCAAGGACTAGCGGGAGGCAAAGCTACGAGCAGTACTTC.

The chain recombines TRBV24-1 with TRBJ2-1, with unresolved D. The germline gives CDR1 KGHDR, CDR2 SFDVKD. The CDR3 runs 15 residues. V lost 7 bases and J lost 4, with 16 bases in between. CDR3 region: CATRDLQTSYNEQFF. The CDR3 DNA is TGTGCCACCAGAGATCTCCAAACGTCGTACAATGAGCAGTTCTTC.

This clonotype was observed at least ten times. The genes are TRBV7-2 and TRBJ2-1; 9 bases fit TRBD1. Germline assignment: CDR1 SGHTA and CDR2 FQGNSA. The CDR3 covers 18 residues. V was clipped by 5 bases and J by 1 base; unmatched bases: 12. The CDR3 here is CASSPGTGWEKSYNEQFF. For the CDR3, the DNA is TGTGCCAGCAGCCCGGGGACAGGGTGGGAGAAGTCCTACAATGAGCAGTTCTTC.

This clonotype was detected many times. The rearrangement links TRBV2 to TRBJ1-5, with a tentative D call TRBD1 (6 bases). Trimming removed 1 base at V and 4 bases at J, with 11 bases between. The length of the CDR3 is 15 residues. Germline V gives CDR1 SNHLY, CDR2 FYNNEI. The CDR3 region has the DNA TGTGCCAGCAGTGAAGACAGGGCCATAAATCAGCCCCAGCATTTT. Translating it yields CASSEDRAINQPQHF.

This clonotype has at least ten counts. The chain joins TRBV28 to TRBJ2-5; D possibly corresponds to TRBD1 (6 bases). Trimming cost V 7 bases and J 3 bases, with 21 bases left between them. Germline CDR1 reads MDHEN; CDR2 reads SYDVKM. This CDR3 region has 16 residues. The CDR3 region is CASIPTPRTAEETQYF. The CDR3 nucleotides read TGTGCCAGCATCCCCACCCCCCGGACAGCAGAAGAGACCCAGTACTTC.

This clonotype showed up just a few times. The CDR3 is CASSQFSSTAGNTIYF. The CDR3 bases are TGTGCCAGCAGCCAATTCTCGTCGACGGCTGGAAACACCATATATTTT. V gene TRBV14 combines with J gene TRBJ1-3; D not resolved. The germline V gene has CDR1 SGHDN and CDR2 FVKESK. This CDR3 contains 16 residues. V lost 2 bases to trimming and J lost 2 bases, with 13 bases between them.

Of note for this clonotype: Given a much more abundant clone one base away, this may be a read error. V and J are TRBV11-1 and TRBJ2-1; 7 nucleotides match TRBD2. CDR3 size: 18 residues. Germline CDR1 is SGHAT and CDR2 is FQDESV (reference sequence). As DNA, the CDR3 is TGTGCCAGCAGCTTTTGGGATCCACCTAGCGGATATTACAATGAGCAGCTCTTC. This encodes CASSFWDPPSGYYNEQLF.

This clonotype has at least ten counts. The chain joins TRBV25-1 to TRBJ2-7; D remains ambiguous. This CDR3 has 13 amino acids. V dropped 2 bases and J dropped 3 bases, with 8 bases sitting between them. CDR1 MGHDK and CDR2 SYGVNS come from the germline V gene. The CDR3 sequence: CASSEHSYYEQYF. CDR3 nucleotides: TGTGCCAGCAGTGAACACAGCTACTACGAGCAGTACTTC.

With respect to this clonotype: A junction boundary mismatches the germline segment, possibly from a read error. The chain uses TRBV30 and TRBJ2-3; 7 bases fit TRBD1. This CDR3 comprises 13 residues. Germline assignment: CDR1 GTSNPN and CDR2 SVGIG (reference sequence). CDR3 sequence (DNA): TGTGCCTGGAGTCTAAAGGGGACAGATACGCAGTGTTTT. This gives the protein CAWSLKGTDTQCF.

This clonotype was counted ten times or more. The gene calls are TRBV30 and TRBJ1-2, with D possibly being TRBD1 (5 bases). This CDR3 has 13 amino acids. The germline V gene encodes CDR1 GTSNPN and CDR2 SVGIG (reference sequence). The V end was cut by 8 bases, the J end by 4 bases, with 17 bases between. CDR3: CAGWRGSIYGYTF. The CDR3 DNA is TGTGCCGGTTGGAGGGGCTCGATCTATGGCTACACCTTC.

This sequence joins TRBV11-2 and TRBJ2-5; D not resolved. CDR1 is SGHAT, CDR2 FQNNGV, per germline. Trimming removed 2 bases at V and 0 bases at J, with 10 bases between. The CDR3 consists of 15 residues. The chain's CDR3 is CASSLNAWYQETQYF. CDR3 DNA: TGTGCCAGCAGCTTAAACGCTTGGTACCAAGAGACCCAGTACTTC.

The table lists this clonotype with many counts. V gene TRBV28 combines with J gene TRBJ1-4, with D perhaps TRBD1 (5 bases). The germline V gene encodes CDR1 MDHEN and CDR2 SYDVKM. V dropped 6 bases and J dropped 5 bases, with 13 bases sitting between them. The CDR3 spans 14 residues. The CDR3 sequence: CASRMGRGNEKLFF. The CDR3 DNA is TGTGCCAGCAGGATGGGACGGGGGAATGAAAAACTGTTTTTT.

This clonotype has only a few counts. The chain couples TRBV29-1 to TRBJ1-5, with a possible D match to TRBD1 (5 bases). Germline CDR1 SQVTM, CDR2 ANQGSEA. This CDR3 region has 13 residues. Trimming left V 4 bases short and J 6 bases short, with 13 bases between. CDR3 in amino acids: CSVVRGDGQPQHF. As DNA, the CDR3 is TGCAGCGTTGTGAGGGGAGATGGTCAGCCCCAGCATTTT.

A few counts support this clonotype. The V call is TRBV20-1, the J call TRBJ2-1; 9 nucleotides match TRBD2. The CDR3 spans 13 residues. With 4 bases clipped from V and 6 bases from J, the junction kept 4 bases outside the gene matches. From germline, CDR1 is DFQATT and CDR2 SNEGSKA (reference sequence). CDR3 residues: CSATSGNINEQFF. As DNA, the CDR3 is TGCAGTGCTACTAGCGGGAACATCAATGAGCAGTTCTTC.

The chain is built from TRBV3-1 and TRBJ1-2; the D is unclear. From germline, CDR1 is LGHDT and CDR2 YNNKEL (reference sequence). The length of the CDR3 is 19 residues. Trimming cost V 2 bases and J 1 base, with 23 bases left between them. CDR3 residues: CASSQYTASISRINYGYTF. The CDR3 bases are TGTGCCAGCAGCCAATATACAGCGAGCATATCTAGAATTAACTATGGCTACACCTTC.

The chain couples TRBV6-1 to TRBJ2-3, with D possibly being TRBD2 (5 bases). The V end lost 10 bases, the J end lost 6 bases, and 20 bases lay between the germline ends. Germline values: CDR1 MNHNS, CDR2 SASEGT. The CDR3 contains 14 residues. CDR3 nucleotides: TGTGCCATGGGCAGCGGTTTGGCGGCGGATACGCAGTATTTT. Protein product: CAMGSGLAADTQYF.

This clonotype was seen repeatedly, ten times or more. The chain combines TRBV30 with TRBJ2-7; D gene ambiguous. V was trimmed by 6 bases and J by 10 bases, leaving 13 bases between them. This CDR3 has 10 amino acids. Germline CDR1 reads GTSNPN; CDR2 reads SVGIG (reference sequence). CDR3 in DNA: TGTGCCTGTACACAGATAGAACAGTACTTC. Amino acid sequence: CACTQIEQYF.

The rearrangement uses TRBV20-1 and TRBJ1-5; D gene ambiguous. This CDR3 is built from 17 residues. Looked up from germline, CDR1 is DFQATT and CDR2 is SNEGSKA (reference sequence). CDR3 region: CAVNTGLPIGSNQPQHF. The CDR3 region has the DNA TGCGCCGTAAACACTGGACTCCCGATAGGGAGCAATCAGCCCCAGCATTTT.

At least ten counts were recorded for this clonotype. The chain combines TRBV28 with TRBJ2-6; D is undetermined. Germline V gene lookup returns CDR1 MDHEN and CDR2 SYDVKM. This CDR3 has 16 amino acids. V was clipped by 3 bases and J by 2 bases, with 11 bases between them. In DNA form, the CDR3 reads TGTGCCAGCAGTTTTATCCGCTCCCCTGGGGCCAACGTCCTGACTTTC. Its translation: CASSFIRSPGANVLTF. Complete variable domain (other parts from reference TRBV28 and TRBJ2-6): DVKVTQSSRYLVKRTGEKVFLECVQDMDHENMFWYRQDPGLGLRLIYFSYDVKMKEKGDIPEGYSVSREKKERFSLILESASTNQTSMYLCASSFIRSPGANVLTFGAGSRLTVL.